The text below deals with one T cell receptor beta chain. What it binds is not known. In germline, CDR1 is SGHAT, CDR2 FQNNGV. The V gene lost 6 bases and the J gene lost 3 bases, with 9 bases spanning the gap. The CDR3 has 12 amino acids. PCR primers comprised 60 Vbeta and 13 Jbeta primers. Libraries were prepared by immunoSEQ multiplex PCR; TCRdb keeps only in-frame clonotypes and omits some of them. The sample lists 90,000 or so clones, around 84% occurring once. These data are taken from a study of cytomegalovirus exposure and HLA in healthy donors. Whole-study results and caveats: Researchers reported in a later analysis that a missense DCLRE1C variant was tied to TCR beta V- and J-gene trimming. No immune exposure information besides CMV serostatus was available.

The chain carries TRBV11-2 and TRBJ2-7, with no clear D. This receptor was identified in a woman in her forties in good health and CMV-seronegative. The sequencing input was PBMCs. CDR3 in amino acids: CASRGRNYEQYF. DNA for the CDR3: TGTGCCAGCAGGGGCCGGAACTACGAGCAGTACTTC.